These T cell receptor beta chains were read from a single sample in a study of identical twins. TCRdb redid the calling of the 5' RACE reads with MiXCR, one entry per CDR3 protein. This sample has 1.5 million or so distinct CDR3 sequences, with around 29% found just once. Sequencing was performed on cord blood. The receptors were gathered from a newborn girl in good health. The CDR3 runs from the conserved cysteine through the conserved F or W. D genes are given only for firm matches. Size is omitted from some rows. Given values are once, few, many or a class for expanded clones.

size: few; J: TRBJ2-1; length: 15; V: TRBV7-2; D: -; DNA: TGTGCCAGCAGCGTAACAGGGGGGGCCTACAATGAGCAGTTCTTC; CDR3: CASSVTGGAYNEQFF
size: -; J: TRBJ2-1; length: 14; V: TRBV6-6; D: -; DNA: TGTGCCAGCAGTAGGGGGGATAGCTCCTACGAGCAGTTCTTC; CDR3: CASSRGDSSYEQFF
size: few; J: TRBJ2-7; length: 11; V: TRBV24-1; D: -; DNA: TGTGCCACCATGGCGGGCGCCGAGCAGTACTTC; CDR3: CATMAGAEQYF
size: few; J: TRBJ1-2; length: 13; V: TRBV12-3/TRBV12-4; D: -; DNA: TGTGCCAGCAGCGCGGGGAGGGAGGACGGCTACACCTTC; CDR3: CASSAGREDGYTF
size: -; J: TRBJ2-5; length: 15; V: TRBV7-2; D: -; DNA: TGTGCCAGCAGCTCTCAACGGGGGGCCCAAGAGACCCAGTACTTC; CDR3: CASSSQRGAQETQYF
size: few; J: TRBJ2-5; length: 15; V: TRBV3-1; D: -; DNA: TGTGCCAGCAGCCAAGAGGGGGTCGTTCGGGAGACCCAGTACTTC; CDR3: CASSQEGVVRETQYF
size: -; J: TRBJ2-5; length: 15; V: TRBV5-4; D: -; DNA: TGTGCCAGCAGCGCACCGAACTGGGCCCAAGAGACCCAGTACTTC; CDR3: CASSAPNWAQETQYF
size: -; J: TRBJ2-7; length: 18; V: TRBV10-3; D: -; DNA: TGTGCCATCAGTGAGTCGAGGATCGTCGATCTCAGATATGCCGAGCAGTACTTC; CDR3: CAISESRIVDLRYAEQYF
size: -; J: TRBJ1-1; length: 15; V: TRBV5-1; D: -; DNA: TGCGCCAGCAGCTCCGGAGGACCCATGAACACTGAAGCTTTCTTT; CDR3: CASSSGGPMNTEAFF
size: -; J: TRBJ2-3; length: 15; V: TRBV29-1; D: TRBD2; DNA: TGCAGCGTGCCCCGACTAGCGGGATACACAGATACGCAGTATTTT; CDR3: CSVPRLAGYTDTQYF
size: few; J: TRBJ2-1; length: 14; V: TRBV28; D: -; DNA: TGTGCCAGCAGTAGGGGGAAAGGGGACAATGAGCAGTTCTTC; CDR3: CASSRGKGDNEQFF
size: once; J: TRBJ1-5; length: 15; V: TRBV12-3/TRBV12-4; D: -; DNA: TGTGCCAGCAGTTTAGAAGGGGCCAGGGATCAGCCCCAGCATTTT; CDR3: CASSLEGARDQPQHF
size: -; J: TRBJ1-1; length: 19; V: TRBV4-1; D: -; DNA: TGCGCCAGCAGCCAAAAAGCGTTTGCCCTCGGGGGGACGAACACTGAAGCTTTCTTT; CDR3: CASSQKAFALGGTNTEAFF
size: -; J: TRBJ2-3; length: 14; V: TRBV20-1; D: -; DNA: TGCAGTGCTAGAGCTTGGAGTAGCACAGATACGCAGTATTTT; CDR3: CSARAWSSTDTQYF
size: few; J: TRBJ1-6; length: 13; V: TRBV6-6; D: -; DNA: TGTGCCAGCAGTTACGAGGTTAATTCACCCCTCCACTTT; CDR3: CASSYEVNSPLHF
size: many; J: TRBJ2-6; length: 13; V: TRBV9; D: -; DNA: TGTGCCAGCAGCGTCTCTGGGGCCAACGTCCTGACTTTC; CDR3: CASSVSGANVLTF
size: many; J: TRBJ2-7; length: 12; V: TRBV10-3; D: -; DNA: TGTGCCATCAGTACCGACCCCTACGAGCAGTACTTC; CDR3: CAISTDPYEQYF
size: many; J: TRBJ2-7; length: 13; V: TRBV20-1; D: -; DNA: TGCAGTGCTAGTCGCGGTTCAGCCTACGAGCAGTACTTC; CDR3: CSASRGSAYEQYF
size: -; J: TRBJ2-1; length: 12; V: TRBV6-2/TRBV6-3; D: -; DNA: TGTGCCAGCAGTTTAGGGGAGAATGAGCAGTTCTTC; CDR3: CASSLGENEQFF
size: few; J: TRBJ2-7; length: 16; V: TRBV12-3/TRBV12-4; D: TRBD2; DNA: TGTGCCAGCAGTTTACGGGGGACTAGCGGGACCTACGAGCAGTACTTC; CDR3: CASSLRGTSGTYEQYF
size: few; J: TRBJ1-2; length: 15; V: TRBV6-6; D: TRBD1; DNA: TGTGCCAGCAGTTACGCCTGGGGACAGAACTATGGCTACACCTTC; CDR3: CASSYAWGQNYGYTF
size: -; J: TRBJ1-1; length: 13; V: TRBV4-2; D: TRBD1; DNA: TGTGCCAGCAGCTTGGGAGACAGGGGGCGAGCTTTCTTT; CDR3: CASSLGDRGRAFF
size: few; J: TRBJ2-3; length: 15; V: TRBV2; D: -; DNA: TGTGCCAGCAGTGCCGGGTGGGTCGGCACAGATACGCAGTATTTT; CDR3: CASSAGWVGTDTQYF
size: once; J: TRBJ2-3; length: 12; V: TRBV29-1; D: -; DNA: TGCAGCGTTGGACTACGCACAGATACGCGGTATTTT; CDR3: CSVGLRTDTRYF
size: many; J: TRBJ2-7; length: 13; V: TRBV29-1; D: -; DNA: TGCAGCGTTGTCGACCGGGGGAACTACGAGCAGTACTTC; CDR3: CSVVDRGNYEQYF
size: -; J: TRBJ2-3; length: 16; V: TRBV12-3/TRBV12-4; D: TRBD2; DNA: TGTGCCAGCAGTTTAGGGCTAGCGGAGCCCACAGATACGCAGTATTTT; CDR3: CASSLGLAEPTDTQYF
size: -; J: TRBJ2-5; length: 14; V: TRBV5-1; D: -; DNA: TGCGCCAGCAGCTTGGGGCTAGAGGTGGAGACCCAGTACTTC; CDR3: CASSLGLEVETQYF
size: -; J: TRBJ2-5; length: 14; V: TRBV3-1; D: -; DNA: TGTGCCAGCAACTCTAATGGGGGGCAAGAGACCCAGTACTTC; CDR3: CASNSNGGQETQYF
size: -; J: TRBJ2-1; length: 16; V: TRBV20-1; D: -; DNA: TGCAGTGCTAGACCCCCTGACGGCGCCAGCGTTAATGAGCAGTTCTTC; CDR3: CSARPPDGASVNEQFF
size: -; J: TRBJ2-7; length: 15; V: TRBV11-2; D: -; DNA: TGTGCCAGCAGCTTAGCACTAGCTCATACCTACGAGCAGTACTTC; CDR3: CASSLALAHTYEQYF
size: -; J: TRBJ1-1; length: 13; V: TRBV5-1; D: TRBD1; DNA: TGCGCCAGCAGCACGGACAGGGGGACTGAAGCTTTCTTT; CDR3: CASSTDRGTEAFF
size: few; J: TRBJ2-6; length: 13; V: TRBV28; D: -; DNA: TGTGCCAGCAGTTTAGAGGTGGGCAACGTCCTGACTTTC; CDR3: CASSLEVGNVLTF
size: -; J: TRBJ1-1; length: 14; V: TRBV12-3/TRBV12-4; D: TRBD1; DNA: TGTGCCAGCACCCCGGCCGGGACAGGGGGTTTGGCTTTCTTT; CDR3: CASTPAGTGGLAFF
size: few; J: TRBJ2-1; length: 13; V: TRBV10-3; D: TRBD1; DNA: TGTGCCATCAGTGGGGACAGGGCTGGTGAGCAGTTCTTC; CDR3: CAISGDRAGEQFF
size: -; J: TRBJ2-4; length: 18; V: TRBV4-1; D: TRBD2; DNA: TGCGCCAGCAGCCATGGACTAGCGGGGGGGCTGGCCAAAAACATTCAGTACTTC; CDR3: CASSHGLAGGLAKNIQYF
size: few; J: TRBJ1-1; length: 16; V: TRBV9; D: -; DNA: TGTGCCAGCAGCGCCCCGCTTATCAGGTCGGACACTGAAGCTTTCTTT; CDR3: CASSAPLIRSDTEAFF
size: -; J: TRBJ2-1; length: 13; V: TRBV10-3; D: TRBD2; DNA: TGTGCCATCAGTGCACTAGCGGGAGAGACCCAGTTCTTC; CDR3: CAISALAGETQFF
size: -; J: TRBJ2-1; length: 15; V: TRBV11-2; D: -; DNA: TGTGCCAGCAGCTTTTCTCCGGAAACCTACAATGAGCAGTTCTTC; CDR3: CASSFSPETYNEQFF
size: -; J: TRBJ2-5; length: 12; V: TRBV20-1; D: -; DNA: TGCAGTGCTAGAGTGAGAGGGCCAGAGCAGTACTTC; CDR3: CSARVRGPEQYF
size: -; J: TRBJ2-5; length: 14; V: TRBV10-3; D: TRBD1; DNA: TGTGCCATCAGTGGGACAGGGGCGGGCGAGACCCAGTACTTC; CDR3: CAISGTGAGETQYF
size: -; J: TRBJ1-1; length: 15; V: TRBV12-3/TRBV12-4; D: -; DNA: TGTGCCAGCAGTTTTTACGGGCAGATGAACACTGAAGCTTTCTTT; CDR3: CASSFYGQMNTEAFF
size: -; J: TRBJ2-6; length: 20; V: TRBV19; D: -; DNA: TGTGCCAGTAGTAAGGGTCTCTTCCGACAGGGACTCACTGGGGCCAACGTCCTGACTTTC; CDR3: CASSKGLFRQGLTGANVLTF